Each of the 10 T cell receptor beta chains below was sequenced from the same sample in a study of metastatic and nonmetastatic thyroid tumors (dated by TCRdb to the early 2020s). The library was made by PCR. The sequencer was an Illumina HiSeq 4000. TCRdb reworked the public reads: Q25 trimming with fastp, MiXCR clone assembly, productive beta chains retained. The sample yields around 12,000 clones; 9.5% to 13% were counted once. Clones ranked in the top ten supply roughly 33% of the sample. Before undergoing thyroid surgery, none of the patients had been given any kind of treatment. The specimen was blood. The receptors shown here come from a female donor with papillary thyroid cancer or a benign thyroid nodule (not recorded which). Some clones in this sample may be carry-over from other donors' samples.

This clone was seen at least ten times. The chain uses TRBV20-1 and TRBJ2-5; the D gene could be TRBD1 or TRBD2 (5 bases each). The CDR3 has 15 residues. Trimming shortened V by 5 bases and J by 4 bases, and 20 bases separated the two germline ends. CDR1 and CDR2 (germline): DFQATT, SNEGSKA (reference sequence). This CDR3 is CSAGLLGHLAETQYF. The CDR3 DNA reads TGCAGTGCTGGCCTTCTAGGACATCTAGCAGAGACCCAGTACTTC.

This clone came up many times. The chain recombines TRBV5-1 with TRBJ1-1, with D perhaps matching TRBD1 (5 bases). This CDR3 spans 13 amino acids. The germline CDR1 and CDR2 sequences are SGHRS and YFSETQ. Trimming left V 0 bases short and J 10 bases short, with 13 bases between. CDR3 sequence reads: CASSLGSRDSAFF. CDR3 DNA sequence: TGCGCCAGCAGCTTGGGTAGTAGGGACTCAGCTTTCTTT.

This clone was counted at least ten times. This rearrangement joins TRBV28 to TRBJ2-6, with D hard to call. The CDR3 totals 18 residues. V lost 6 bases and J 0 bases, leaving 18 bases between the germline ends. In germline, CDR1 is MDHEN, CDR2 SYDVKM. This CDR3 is CASSKVEWRHSGANVLTF. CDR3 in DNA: TGTGCCAGCAGCAAGGTTGAGTGGAGACACTCTGGGGCCAACGTCCTGACTTTC.

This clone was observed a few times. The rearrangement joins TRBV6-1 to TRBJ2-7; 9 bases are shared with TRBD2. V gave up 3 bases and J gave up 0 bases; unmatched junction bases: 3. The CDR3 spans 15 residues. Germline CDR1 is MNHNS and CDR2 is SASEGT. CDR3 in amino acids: CASSDISGSSYEQYF. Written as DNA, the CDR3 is TGTGCCAGCAGTGACATTAGCGGGAGCTCCTACGAGCAGTACTTC.

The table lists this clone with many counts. The CDR3 DNA sequence: TGTGCCAGCAGCACCTTTGTCGGCAGCTCTGGAAACACCATATATTTT. Translation: CASSTFVGSSGNTIYF. This chain connects TRBV28 to TRBJ1-3; no reliable D call. CDR1 is MDHEN, CDR2 SYDVKM, per germline. This CDR3 is 16 amino acids long. The V end was cut by 6 bases, the J end by 0 bases, with 15 bases between.

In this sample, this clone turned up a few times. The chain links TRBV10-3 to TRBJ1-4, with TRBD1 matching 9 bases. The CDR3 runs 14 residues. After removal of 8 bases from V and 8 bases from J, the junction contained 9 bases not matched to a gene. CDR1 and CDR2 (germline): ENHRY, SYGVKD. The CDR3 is CAIAATGGGEKLFF. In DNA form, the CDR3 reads TGTGCCATCGCCGCGACAGGGGGGGGAGAAAAACTGTTTTTT.

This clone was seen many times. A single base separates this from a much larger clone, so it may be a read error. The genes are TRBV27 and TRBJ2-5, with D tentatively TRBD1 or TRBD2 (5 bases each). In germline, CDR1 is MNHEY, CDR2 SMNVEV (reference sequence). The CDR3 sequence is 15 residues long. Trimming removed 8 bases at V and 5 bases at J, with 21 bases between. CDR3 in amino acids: CASYNPGRGVETQYF. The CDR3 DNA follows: TGTGCCAGCTACAACCCGGGACGGGGAGTCGAGACCCAGTACTTC.

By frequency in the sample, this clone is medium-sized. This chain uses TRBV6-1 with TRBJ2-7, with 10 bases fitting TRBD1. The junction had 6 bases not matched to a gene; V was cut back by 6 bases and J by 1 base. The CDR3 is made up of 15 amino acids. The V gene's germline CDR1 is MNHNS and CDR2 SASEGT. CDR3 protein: CASSPGQGISYEQYF. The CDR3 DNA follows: TGTGCCAGCAGCCCGGGACAGGGGATTTCCTACGAGCAGTACTTC.

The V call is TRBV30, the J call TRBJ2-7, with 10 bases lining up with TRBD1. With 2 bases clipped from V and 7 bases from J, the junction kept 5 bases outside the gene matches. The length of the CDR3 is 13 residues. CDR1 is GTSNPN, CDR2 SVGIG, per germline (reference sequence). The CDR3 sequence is CAWSTTGGQEQYF. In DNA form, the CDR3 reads TGTGCCTGGAGTACGACAGGGGGCCAGGAGCAGTACTTC. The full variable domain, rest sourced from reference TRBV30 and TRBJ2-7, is SQTIHQWPATLVQPVGSPLSLECTVEGTSNPNLYWYRQAAGRGLQLLFYSVGIGQISSEVPQNLSASRPQDRQFILSSKKLLLSDSGFYLCAWSTTGGQEQYFGPGTRLTVT.

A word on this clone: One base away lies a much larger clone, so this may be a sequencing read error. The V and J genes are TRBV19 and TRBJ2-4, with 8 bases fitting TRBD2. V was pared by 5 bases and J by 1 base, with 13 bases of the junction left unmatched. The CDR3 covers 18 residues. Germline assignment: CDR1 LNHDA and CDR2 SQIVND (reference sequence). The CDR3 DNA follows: TGTGCCAGTAGTTCCGGGACTAGAGGGAGCACGGCCAAAAACATTCAGTACTTC. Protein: CASSSGTRGSTAKNIQYF.